Sequencing of this TCR beta chain was carried out in a study of Tregs in tolerant kidney transplant recipients. On the study more broadly: Related graft donors supplied nonmyeloablative bone marrow transplants, and mixed chimerism was transient.

Turning to this clone: The antigen is not known.

Per the germline V gene, CDR1 is SGHAT and CDR2 is FQDESV (reference sequence). The CDR3 sequence is 12 residues long. The V end lost 4 bases, the J end lost 7 bases, and 8 bases lay between the germline ends. CFSE-labeled recipient PBMCs were cultured approximately 6 days with irradiated graft donor PBMCs, then FACS-sorted. The protocol was immunoSEQ multiplex PCR, while the TCRdb copy is restricted to in-frame clones and leaves out a portion. Seen here are approximately 8,100 clones, roughly 36% observed once, and the top ten hold about 6%. The V call is TRBV11-1, the J call TRBJ2-1; tentative D call: TRBD2 (5 bases). The material sequenced was CD8+ T cells from blood cultured with allogeneic cells, taken before the transplant. This clonotype was obtained from a human patient who received a combined kidney and bone marrow transplant. CDR3 sequence (DNA): TGTGCCAGCAGCTCGGACTGGAATGAGCAGTTCTTC. Translation: CASSSDWNEQFF.